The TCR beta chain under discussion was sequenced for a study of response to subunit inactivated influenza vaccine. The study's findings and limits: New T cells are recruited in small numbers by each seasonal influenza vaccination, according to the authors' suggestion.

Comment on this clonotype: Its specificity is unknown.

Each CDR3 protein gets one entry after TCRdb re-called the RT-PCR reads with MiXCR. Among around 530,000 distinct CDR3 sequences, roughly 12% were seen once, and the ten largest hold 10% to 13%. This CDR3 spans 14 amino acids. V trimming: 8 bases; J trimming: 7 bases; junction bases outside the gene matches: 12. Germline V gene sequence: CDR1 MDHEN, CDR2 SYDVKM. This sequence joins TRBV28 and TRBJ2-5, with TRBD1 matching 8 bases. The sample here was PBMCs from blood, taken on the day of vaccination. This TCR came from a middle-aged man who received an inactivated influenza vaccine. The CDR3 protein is CASRYDRGGRTQYF. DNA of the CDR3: TGTGCCAGCCGATATGACAGGGGCGGTCGGACCCAGTACTTC.